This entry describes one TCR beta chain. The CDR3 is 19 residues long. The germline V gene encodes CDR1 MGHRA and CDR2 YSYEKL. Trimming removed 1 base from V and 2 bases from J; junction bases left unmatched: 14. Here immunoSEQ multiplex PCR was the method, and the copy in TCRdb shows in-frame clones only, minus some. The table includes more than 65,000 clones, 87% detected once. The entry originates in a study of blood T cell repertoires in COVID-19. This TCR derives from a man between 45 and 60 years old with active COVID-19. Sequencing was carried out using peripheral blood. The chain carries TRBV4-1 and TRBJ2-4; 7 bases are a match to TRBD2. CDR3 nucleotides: TGCGCCAGCAGCCAAGGTTTTCCGCGGGAGCGGAGAACCAAAAACATTCAGTACTTC. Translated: CASSQGFPRERRTKNIQYF.